This T cell receptor (beta chain) was captured in a study of blood T cell repertoires in COVID-19. The overall study: The cDNA or gDNA used as material had been derived from T cells, B-cell-depleted T cells, or PBMCs.

In the original processing: Amplification of reference gene primers was used by the study to estimate nucleated cell counts. Sequencing used immunoSEQ multiplex PCR; TCRdb keeps in-frame clones, though not all of them. Clone size and V and J calls were adopted from that table, with D and trimming inferred from the DNA. Here the sample spans over 130,000 clones, 77% being singletons. The CDR3 has 16 residues. From germline, CDR1 is LGHNA and CDR2 YSLEER. The ends lost 1 base at V and 0 bases at J; junction bases unmatched: 2. This rearrangement joins TRBV4-3 to TRBJ1-3; 8 bases fit TRBD1. Sample: peripheral blood. The sequence derives from a woman in her forties or fifties with active or convalescent COVID-19. CDR3 amino acids: CASSQGQGSSGNTIYF. CDR3 nucleotides: TGCGCCAGCAGCCAAGGACAGGGGAGCTCTGGAAACACCATATATTTT.